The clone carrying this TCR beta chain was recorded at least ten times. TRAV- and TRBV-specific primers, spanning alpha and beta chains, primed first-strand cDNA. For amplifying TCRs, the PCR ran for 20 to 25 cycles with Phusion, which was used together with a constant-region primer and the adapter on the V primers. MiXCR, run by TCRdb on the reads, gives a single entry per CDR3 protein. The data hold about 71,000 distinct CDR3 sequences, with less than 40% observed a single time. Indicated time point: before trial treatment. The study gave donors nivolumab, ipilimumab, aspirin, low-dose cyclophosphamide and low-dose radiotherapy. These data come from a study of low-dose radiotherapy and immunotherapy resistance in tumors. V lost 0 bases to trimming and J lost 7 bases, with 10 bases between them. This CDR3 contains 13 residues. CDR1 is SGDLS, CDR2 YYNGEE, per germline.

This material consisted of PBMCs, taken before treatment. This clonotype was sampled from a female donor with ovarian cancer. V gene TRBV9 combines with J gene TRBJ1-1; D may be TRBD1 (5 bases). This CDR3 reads CASSVAGRGEAFF. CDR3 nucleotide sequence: TGTGCCAGCAGCGTAGCGGGGCGGGGTGAAGCTTTCTTT.